The clone carrying this TCR beta chain was recorded once. Its cognate antigen is unknown. The data belong to a study of T cell therapy after organ transplantation. As for the study in general: Therapy products were autologous CMV-specific T cells, peptide-expanded for about two weeks.

Study-level results: Pretherapy CD8 clonality inversely correlated with its fold change after therapy. Nonresponders had marked pretherapy clonal expansions and little post-therapy change.

The germline V gene encodes CDR1 MNHNY and CDR2 SVGAGI (reference sequence). The CDR3 has 14 residues. Assay used: immunoSEQ multiplex PCR; TCRdb lists only in-frame clones, some missing. Of about 48,000 clones in the sample, over 90% were seen once. Sequences were derived from CD8+ T cells from blood, sampled before autologous CMV-specific T cell therapy. This rearrangement joins TRBV6-6 to TRBJ2-5; 9 positions agree with TRBD1. With the DNA end fitting TRBJ2-7 better, the J assignment may be wrong. This receptor was identified in a human patient who had received a solid organ transplant and had CMV disease. The CDR3 reads CASSWDRVAYEQYF. The CDR3 region has the DNA TGTGCCAGCAGTTGGGACAGGGTGGCATACGAGCAGTACTTC.